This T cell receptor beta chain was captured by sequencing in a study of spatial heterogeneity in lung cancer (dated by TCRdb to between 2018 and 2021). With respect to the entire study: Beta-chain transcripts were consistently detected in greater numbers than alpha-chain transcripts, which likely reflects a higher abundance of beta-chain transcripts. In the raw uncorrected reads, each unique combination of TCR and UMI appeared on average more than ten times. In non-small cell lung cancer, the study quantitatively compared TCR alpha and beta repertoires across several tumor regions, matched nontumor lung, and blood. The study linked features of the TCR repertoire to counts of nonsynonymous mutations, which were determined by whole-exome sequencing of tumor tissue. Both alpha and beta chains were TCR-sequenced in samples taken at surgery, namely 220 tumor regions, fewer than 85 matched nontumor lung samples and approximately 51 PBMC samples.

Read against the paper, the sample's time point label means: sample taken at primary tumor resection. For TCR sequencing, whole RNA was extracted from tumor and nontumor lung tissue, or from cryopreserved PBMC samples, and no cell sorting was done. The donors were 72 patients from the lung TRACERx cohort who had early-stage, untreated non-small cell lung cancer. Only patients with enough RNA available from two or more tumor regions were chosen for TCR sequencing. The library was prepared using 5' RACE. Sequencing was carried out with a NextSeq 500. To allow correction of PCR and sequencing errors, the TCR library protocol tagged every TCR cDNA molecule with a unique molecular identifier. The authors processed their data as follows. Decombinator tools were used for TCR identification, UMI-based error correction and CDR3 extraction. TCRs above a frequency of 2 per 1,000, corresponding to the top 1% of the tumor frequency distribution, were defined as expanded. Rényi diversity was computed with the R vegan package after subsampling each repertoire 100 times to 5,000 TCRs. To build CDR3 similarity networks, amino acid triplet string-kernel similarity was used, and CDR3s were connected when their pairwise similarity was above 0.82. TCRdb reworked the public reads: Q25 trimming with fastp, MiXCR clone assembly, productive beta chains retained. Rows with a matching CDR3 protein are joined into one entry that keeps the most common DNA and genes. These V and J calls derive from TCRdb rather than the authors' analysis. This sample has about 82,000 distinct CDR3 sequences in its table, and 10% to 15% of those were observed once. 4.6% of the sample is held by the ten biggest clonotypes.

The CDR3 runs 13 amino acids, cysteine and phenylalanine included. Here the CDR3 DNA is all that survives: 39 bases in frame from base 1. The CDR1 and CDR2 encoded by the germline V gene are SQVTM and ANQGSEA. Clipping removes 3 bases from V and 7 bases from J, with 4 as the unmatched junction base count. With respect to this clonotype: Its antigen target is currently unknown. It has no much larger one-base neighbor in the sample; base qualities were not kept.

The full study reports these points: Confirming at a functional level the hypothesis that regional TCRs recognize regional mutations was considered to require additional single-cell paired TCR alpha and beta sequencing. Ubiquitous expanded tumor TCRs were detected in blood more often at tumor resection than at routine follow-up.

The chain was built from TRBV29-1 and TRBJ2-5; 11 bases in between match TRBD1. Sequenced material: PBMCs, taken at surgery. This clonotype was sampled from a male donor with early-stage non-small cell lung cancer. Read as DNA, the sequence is TGCAGCGTTGACCATGGGACAGGGGGGACCCAGTACTTC. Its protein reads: CSVDHGTGGTQYF.